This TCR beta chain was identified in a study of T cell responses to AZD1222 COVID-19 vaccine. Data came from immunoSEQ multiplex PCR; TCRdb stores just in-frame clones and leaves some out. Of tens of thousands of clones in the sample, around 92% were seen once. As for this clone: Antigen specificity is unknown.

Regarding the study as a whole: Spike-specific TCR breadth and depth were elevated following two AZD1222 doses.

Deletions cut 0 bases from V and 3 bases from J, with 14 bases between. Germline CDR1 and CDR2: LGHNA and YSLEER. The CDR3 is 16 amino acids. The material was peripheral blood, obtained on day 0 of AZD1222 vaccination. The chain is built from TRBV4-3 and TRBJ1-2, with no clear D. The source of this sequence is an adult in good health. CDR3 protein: CASSQDLRGTDYGYTF. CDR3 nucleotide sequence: TGCGCCAGCAGCCAAGATTTGCGCGGAACGGACTATGGCTACACCTTC.